These 21 T cell receptor beta chains share one sample of origin, sequenced in a study of T cell responses to AZD1222 COVID-19 vaccine. TCRdb keeps only in-frame clones here, not all; method: immunoSEQ multiplex PCR. Among roughly 140,000 clones listed, roughly 91% were seen once. Source: peripheral blood, taken 28 days after the second AZD1222 dose. The origin of the receptors is an adult who received the AZD1222 COVID-19 vaccine.

The chain is built from TRBV5-1 and TRBJ2-1, with TRBD1 identical over 8 bases. V shed 4 bases, J shed 10 bases, and the junction held 10 bases outside the gene matches. Germline-derived CDR1 and CDR2 are SGHRS and YFSETQ. This CDR3 has 14 residues. The CDR3 loop reads CASSIRQGLGEQFF. CDR3 nucleotides: TGCGCCAGCAGCATCCGACAGGGGCTGGGGGAGCAGTTCTTC.

The chain is built from TRBV25-1 and TRBJ1-2; 10 bases line up with TRBD1. Looked up from germline, CDR1 is MGHDK and CDR2 is SYGVNS. The CDR3 spans 12 residues. Trimming removed 7 bases from V and 8 bases from J; junction bases left unmatched: 4. The CDR3: CASKQTGGGYTF. The CDR3 nucleotides are TGTGCCAGCAAGCAGACAGGGGGCGGCTACACCTTC.

V gene TRBV5-5 combines with J gene TRBJ2-1; the D is unclear. The CDR3 extends over 15 amino acids. V lost 0 bases, J lost 1 base, and 8 bases lay in between. Germline lookup yields CDR1 SGHKS and CDR2 YYEKEE (reference sequence). The DNA of the CDR3 is TGTGCCAGCAGCTTGGCCCGTTGGTCCTACAATGAGCAGTTCTTC. Translation gives CASSLARWSYNEQFF.

The rearrangement joins TRBV27 to TRBJ2-1; weak D call: TRBD1 (5 bases). With 5 bases removed from V and 8 bases from J, the gap between germline ends came to 13 bases. The CDR3 sequence is 13 residues long. In germline, CDR1 is MNHEY, CDR2 SMNVEV (reference sequence). The CDR3 sequence: CASSGLTVDEQFF. The DNA of the CDR3 is TGTGCCAGCAGTGGGCTGACAGTCGATGAGCAGTTCTTC.

This chain uses TRBV7-3 with TRBJ2-2; no clear D gene. Trimming left V 2 bases short and J 3 bases short, with 4 bases between. This CDR3 contains 13 residues. CDR1 and CDR2 (germline): SGHTA, FQGTGA. CDR3 in DNA: TGTGCCAGCAGCTTATCTGACACCGGGGAGCTGTTTTTT. Translation: CASSLSDTGELFF. Full variable domain (remainder filled in from reference TRBV7-3 and TRBJ2-2): GAGVSQTPSNKVTEKGKYVELRCDPISGHTALYWYRQSLGQGPEFLIYFQGTGAADDSGLPNDRFFAVRPEGSVSTLKIQRTERGDSAVYLCASSLSDTGELFFGEGSRLTVL.

This clone was seen a single time. As DNA, the CDR3 is TGTGCCAGCAGGACAGGCTCCTATAATTCACCCCTCCACTTT. Translated, it gives CASRTGSYNSPLHF. The rearrangement uses TRBV2 and TRBJ1-6, with a possible D match to TRBD1 (6 bases). Germline V gene sequence: CDR1 SNHLY, CDR2 FYNNEI. The ends were cut back, 6 bases at V and 0 bases at J, with 6 bases in the middle. CDR3 length equals 14 residues.

The chain combines TRBV13 with TRBJ2-3; D gene uncertain. CDR3 size: 13 residues. V lost 2 bases to trimming and J lost 2 bases, with 5 bases between them. Germline assignment: CDR1 PRHDT and CDR2 FYEKMQ (reference sequence). CDR3 amino acids: CASSLRSTDTQYF. CDR3 DNA: TGTGCCAGCAGCTTACGGTCCACAGATACGCAGTATTTT.

V usage is TRBV6-1 and J usage is TRBJ1-6; tentatively, D is TRBD1 (6 bases). V was trimmed by 2 bases and J by 7 bases, leaving 15 bases between them. CDR1 is MNHNS, CDR2 SASEGT, per germline. CDR3 length: 16 residues. CDR3 in DNA: TGTGCCAGCAGTGAACGGCCGGGGGCGCTGAATTCACCCCTCCACTTT. Residues: CASSERPGALNSPLHF.

The chain employs TRBV5-4 and TRBJ1-1, with D uncertain. Germline CDR1 and CDR2: SGHNT and YYREEE (reference sequence). The CDR3 length is 13 residues. With 4 bases removed from V and 4 bases from J, the gap between germline ends came to 11 bases. CDR3 amino acids: CASSVGLFTEAFF. In DNA, the CDR3 is TGTGCCAGCAGCGTCGGGCTATTCACTGAAGCTTTCTTT.

The rearrangement uses TRBV5-1 and TRBJ2-1, with D hard to call. The CDR3 consists of 12 residues. V was shortened by 0 bases and J by 9 bases, with 7 bases between the two germline ends. Germline CDR1 SGHRS, CDR2 YFSETQ. This chain's CDR3 is CASSLVWGEQFF. The CDR3 DNA reads as TGCGCCAGCAGCTTGGTGTGGGGTGAGCAGTTCTTC.

The rearrangement joins TRBV7-3 to TRBJ2-5, with 7 positions matching TRBD1. CDR3 length: 16 residues. V lost 1 base to trimming and J lost 1 base; unmatched junction nucleotides: 6. CDR1 is SGHTA, CDR2 FQGTGA, per germline. In nucleotides, the CDR3 is TGTGCCAGCAGCTTAAGACCACAGGGGCTCCAAGAGACCCAGTACTTC. Translated: CASSLRPQGLQETQYF. Combining the CDR3 with reference TRBV7-3 and TRBJ2-5 gives the whole variable domain GAGVSQTPSNKVTEKGKYVELRCDPISGHTALYWYRQSLGQGPEFLIYFQGTGAADDSGLPNDRFFAVRPEGSVSTLKIQRTERGDSAVYLCASSLRPQGLQETQYFGPGTRLLVL.

CDR3 sequence (DNA): TGCGCCAGCAGCCAGCAGACAGGGGGCAACTATGGCTACACCTTC. This codes for CASSQQTGGNYGYTF. The rearrangement uses TRBV4-1 and TRBJ1-2; 10 bases are a match to TRBD1. Germline trimming cut 3 bases from V and 2 bases from J; bases unmatched to any gene: 3. Looked up from germline, CDR1 is MGHRA and CDR2 is YSYEKL. The CDR3 runs 15 residues.

This chain joins TRBV28 and TRBJ2-1, with unresolved D. Trimming left V 7 bases short and J 4 bases short, with 14 bases between. The CDR3 consists of 14 residues. The V gene's germline CDR1 is MDHEN and CDR2 SYDVKM. CDR3 residues: CASTLPSSYNEQFF. CDR3 DNA sequence: TGTGCCAGCACCTTACCTTCGAGTTACAATGAGCAGTTCTTC. The full variable domain, with the rest looked up from reference TRBV28 and TRBJ2-1, is DVKVTQSSRYLVKRTGEKVFLECVQDMDHENMFWYRQDPGLGLRLIYFSYDVKMKEKGDIPEGYSVSREKKERFSLILESASTNQTSMYLCASTLPSSYNEQFFGPGTRLTVL.

The chain is built from TRBV5-6 and TRBJ2-7; 7 bases are a match to TRBD1. This CDR3 spans 14 amino acids. CDR1 is SGHDT, CDR2 YYEEEE, per germline. Trimming removed 5 bases from V and 2 bases from J; junction bases left unmatched: 7. The CDR3: CASSRGQAAYEQYF. For the CDR3, the DNA is TGTGCCAGCAGTCGAGGACAGGCGGCCTACGAGCAGTACTTC. The full variable domain, completed using reference TRBV5-6 and TRBJ2-7, is DAGVTQSPTHLIKTRGQQVTLRCSPKSGHDTVSWYQQALGQGPQFIFQYYEEEERQRGNFPDRFSGHQFPNYSSELNVNALLLGDSALYLCASSRGQAAYEQYFGPGTRLTVT.

The chain employs TRBV27 and TRBJ1-4, with TRBD1 identical over 7 bases. The CDR3 has 14 amino acids. Germline CDR1 reads MNHEY; CDR2 reads SMNVEV (reference sequence). Losses at the gene ends were 3 bases for V and 4 bases for J; bases not matched to a gene: 2. The CDR3 sequence: CASSFTGDNEKLFF. DNA for the CDR3: TGTGCCAGCAGTTTTACAGGGGATAATGAAAAACTGTTTTTT.

The chain carries TRBV5-1 and TRBJ2-1; tentatively, D is TRBD1 (6 bases). Germline values: CDR1 SGHRS, CDR2 YFSETQ. This CDR3 comprises 15 residues. V was trimmed by 3 bases and J by 5 bases, leaving 15 bases between them. The CDR3 DNA sequence: TGCGCCAGCAGCTCCAGGGGATTTGAGAACAATGAGCAGTTCTTC. Translated: CASSSRGFENNEQFF. The full variable domain, completed using reference TRBV5-1 and TRBJ2-1, is KAGVTQTPRYLIKTRGQQVTLSCSPISGHRSVSWYQQTPGQGLQFLFEYFSETQRNKGNFPGRFSGRQFSNSRSEMNVSTLELGDSALYLCASSSRGFENNEQFFGPGTRLTVL.

The chain uses TRBV7-2 and TRBJ1-2; 7 bases match TRBD1. This CDR3 has 15 residues. V was clipped by 6 bases and J by 3 bases; unmatched bases: 10. CDR1 is SGHTA and CDR2 is FQGNSA in the germline V gene. CDR3 nucleotide sequence: TGTGCCAGCAGACGACAGGGTGGGGACCACTATGGCTACACCTTC. It is translated as CASRRQGGDHYGYTF.

The chain has TRBV7-2 and TRBJ2-7; TRBD2 matches 8 bases. Looked up from germline, CDR1 is SGHTA and CDR2 is FQGNSA. V lost 3 bases, J lost 2 bases, and 3 bases stayed unmatched. This CDR3 has 14 residues. The DNA of the CDR3 is TGTGCCAGCAGCTTCAGCGGGGGCACCTACGAGCAGTACTTC. It encodes CASSFSGGTYEQYF.

This CDR3 is CASSHPRGDYEQYF. The CDR3 DNA reads as TGCGCCAGCAGTCACCCGCGGGGTGACTACGAGCAGTACTTC. J is TRBJ2-7 and V is TRBV23-1; D may be TRBD2 (6 bases). TRBV23-1 is an ORF; its function is uncertain. There are 14 residues in the CDR3. V was trimmed by 3 bases and J by 3 bases, leaving 12 bases between them.

V is TRBV12-3 or TRBV12-4 and J is TRBJ2-7; D remains unclear. This CDR3 spans 13 amino acids. The ends were cut back, 3 bases at V and 6 bases at J, with 12 bases in the middle. The DNA of the CDR3 is TGTGCCAGCAGTTTGGGTCCCTCTTCCGAGCAGTACTTC. It translates to CASSLGPSSEQYF.

The chain carries TRBV6-1 and TRBJ1-1; TRBD1 might be the D (5 bases). The V end lost 3 bases, the J end lost 1 base, and 9 bases lay between the germline ends. CDR3 length: 14 residues. Germline V lookup: CDR1 MNHNS, CDR2 SASEGT. CDR3 loop: CASSEAGPNTEAFF. The CDR3 nucleotides read TGTGCCAGCAGTGAGGCGGGACCGAACACTGAAGCTTTCTTT.